The 9 T cell receptor beta chains below were found in one sample sequenced in a study of Ad26.COV2.S vaccination and SARS-CoV-2 variants. The treatment was: around 19 received Ad26.COV2.S at low or high dose, single or two shots; 5 received placebo; per-sample allocation not given. At day 63 after the first vaccine or placebo injection, samples were drawn. Assay used: immunoSEQ multiplex PCR; TCRdb lists only in-frame clones, some missing. The sample records about 350,000 clones, about 88% being singletons. This specimen was peripheral blood, taken in a trial of Ad26.COV2.S vaccine versus placebo. The receptor set was obtained from a person between 18 and 59 years old who received the Ad26.COV2.S COVID-19 vaccine or a placebo.

This rearrangement joins TRBV6-1 to TRBJ1-5; 9 bases line up with TRBD1. V lost 1 base to trimming and J lost 1 base; unmatched junction nucleotides: 5. The CDR3 sequence is 17 residues long. The germline V gene has CDR1 MNHNS and CDR2 SASEGT. Written as DNA, the CDR3 is TGTGCCAGCAGTGAAGAATGGGACAGGGCGAGCAATCAGCCCCAGCATTTT. It specifies CASSEEWDRASNQPQHF.

This clone was seen just once. This chain uses TRBV27 with TRBJ2-7, with D uncertain. V lost 3 bases and J lost 5, with 14 bases in between. The length of the CDR3 is 14 residues. CDR1 MNHEY and CDR2 SMNVEV come from the germline V gene (reference sequence). CDR3 nucleotides: TGTGCCAGCAGTTTGGAGTCGATTCGACACGAGCAGTACTTC. Translated, it gives CASSLESIRHEQYF.

The chain recombines TRBV7-2 with TRBJ2-7, with D unclear. The CDR3 sequence is 12 residues long. CDR1 is SGHTA, CDR2 FQGNSA, per germline. V was trimmed by 5 bases and J by 3 bases, leaving 8 bases between them. CDR3 coding DNA: TGTGCCAGCAGCGCAGGCGTCTACGAGCAGTACTTC. This encodes CASSAGVYEQYF. Full variable domain (remainder filled in from reference TRBV7-2 and TRBJ2-7): GAGVSQSPSNKVTEKGKDVELRCDPISGHTALYWYRQSLGQGLEFLIYFQGNSAPDKSGLPSDRFSAERTGGSVSTLTIQRTQQEDSAVYLCASSAGVYEQYFGPGTRLTVT.

The chain carries TRBV3-1 (or the pseudogene TRBV3-2) and TRBJ2-7; D is perhaps TRBD1 (6 bases). CDR1 LGHDT and CDR2 YNNKEL come from the germline V gene (reference sequence). Trimming removed 2 bases from V and 3 bases from J, with 14 bases in between. The CDR3 extends over 15 amino acids. The CDR3 here is CASSQRRDKNYEQYF. Here the CDR3 DNA reads TGTGCCAGCAGCCAACGCCGGGACAAGAACTACGAGCAGTACTTC.

The genes are TRBV3-1 (or the pseudogene TRBV3-2) and TRBJ1-4; maybe TRBD1 (5 bases). The germline CDR1 and CDR2 sequences are LGHDT and YNNKEL (reference sequence). The CDR3 has 17 amino acids. The V and J ends lost 1 base and 0 bases respectively, with 12 bases between them. The DNA of the CDR3 is TGTGCCAGCAGCCAAGCGACAGAGGAAACAACTAATGAAAAACTGTTTTTT. This encodes CASSQATEETTNEKLFF.

The genes are TRBV6-2 or TRBV6-3 and TRBJ2-7, with D unresolved. The germline V gene has CDR1 MNHEY and CDR2 SVGEGT. V was trimmed by 5 bases and J by 6 bases, leaving 11 bases between them. This CDR3 contains 12 residues. CDR3 loop: CASSTFWGEQYF. CDR3 DNA sequence: TGTGCCAGCAGTACCTTCTGGGGCGAGCAGTACTTC.

V is TRBV10-3 and J is TRBJ2-3; D is unclear. Germline CDR1 and CDR2: ENHRY and SYGVKD. The CDR3 extends over 14 amino acids. Trimming took off 3 bases at V and 0 bases at J, with 7 bases between the two ends. CDR3 amino acids: CAISDSSSTDTQYF. CDR3 nucleotides: TGTGCCATCAGTGACAGTTCTAGCACAGATACGCAGTATTTT.

V and J are TRBV28 and TRBJ2-4, with D unclear. CDR1 is MDHEN and CDR2 is SYDVKM in the germline V gene. The ends were cut back, 4 bases at V and 2 bases at J, with 18 bases in the middle. The CDR3 extends over 17 amino acids. CDR3 bases: TGTGCCAGCAGTTCGCCTCGAGAATGGGGATCCAAAAACATTCAGTACTTC. This sequence encodes CASSSPREWGSKNIQYF.

This sequence joins TRBV9 and TRBJ2-7; TRBD1 is a possible D gene (6 bases). Germline V gene lookup returns CDR1 SGDLS and CDR2 YYNGEE. Trimming left V 0 bases short and J 4 bases short, with 17 bases between. This CDR3 has 16 amino acids. CDR3: CASSVGPAGVKYEQYF. Here the CDR3 DNA reads TGTGCCAGCAGCGTAGGTCCCGCAGGGGTGAAATACGAGCAGTACTTC.